Following are 18 T cell receptor beta chains from one sample sequenced in a study of T cells after yellow fever vaccination. TCRdb re-called the 5' RACE reads with MiXCR, one entry per CDR3 protein. The data contain more than 120,000 distinct CDR3 sequences, 7% to 9% of them singletons. Sequences were derived from CD4+ T cells sorted from PBMCs, sampled 5 days after the yellow fever booster vaccination. These receptors were collected from a young man who received the YFV17D yellow fever vaccine.

Ten or more counts support this clonotype. This rearrangement joins TRBV11-2 to TRBJ2-7, with 12 bases matching TRBD2. Germline V gene data show CDR1 as SGHAT and CDR2 as FQNNGV. V lost 10 bases, J lost 5 bases, and 6 bases stayed unmatched. The CDR3 sequence is 13 residues long. This CDR3 is CANRTSGTDEQYF. The CDR3 DNA sequence: TGTGCCAACAGGACTAGCGGGACGGACGAGCAGTACTTC. Full variable domain (remainder filled in from reference TRBV11-2 and TRBJ2-7): EAGVAQSPRYKIIEKRQSVAFWCNPISGHATLYWYQQILGQGPKLLIQFQNNGVVDDSQLPKDRFSAERLKGVDSTLKIQPAKLEDSAVYLCANRTSGTDEQYFGPGTRLTVT.

The table lists this clonotype with many counts. V is TRBV5-1 and J is TRBJ2-3; D not certain. V lost 2 bases, J lost 6 bases, and 7 bases lay in between. The CDR3 extends over 12 amino acids. Germline V gene data show CDR1 as SGHRS and CDR2 as YFSETQ. The CDR3 here is CASSLETDTQYF. CDR3 DNA sequence: TGCGCCAGCAGCTTAGAGACCGATACGCAGTATTTT.

This clonotype was detected many times. The chain carries TRBV28 and TRBJ2-4; D call uncertain. This CDR3 has 15 amino acids. V was shortened by 4 bases and J by 0 bases, with 10 bases between the two germline ends. Germline CDR1 is MDHEN and CDR2 is SYDVKM. The CDR3 nucleotides are TGTGCCAGCAGTTCCCTGTCCGTAGCCAAAAACATTCAGTACTTC. Translating gives CASSSLSVAKNIQYF.

This clonotype was counted at least ten times. The chain carries TRBV5-1 and TRBJ2-5, with a weak D call TRBD1 (6 bases). V was trimmed by 3 bases and J by 2 bases, leaving 11 bases between them. The CDR3 consists of 14 residues. Looked up from germline, CDR1 is SGHRS and CDR2 is YFSETQ. DNA for the CDR3: TGCGCCAGCAGCTCCGGACAGAAACAAGAGACCCAGTACTTC. Translated: CASSSGQKQETQYF.

There are many counts of this clonotype. The chain combines TRBV4-2 with TRBJ2-3; D might be TRBD1 (6 bases). The V gene lost 4 bases and the J gene lost 0 bases, with 11 bases spanning the gap. The germline V gene has CDR1 LGHNA and CDR2 YNFKEQ. The CDR3 covers 15 residues. Here the CDR3 reads CASSLGGQSTDTQYF. CDR3 DNA sequence: TGTGCCAGCAGCCTTGGAGGACAGAGCACAGATACGCAGTATTTT.

This clonotype appeared many times. This rearrangement joins TRBV5-1 to TRBJ2-1; no definite D call. CDR1 and CDR2 from the germline V gene are SGHRS and YFSETQ. The CDR3 totals 12 residues. Trimming pared 4 bases from V and 7 bases from J, leaving 9 bases between. This chain's CDR3 is CASSPGRNEQFF. The DNA of the CDR3 is TGCGCCAGCAGCCCGGGTCGTAATGAGCAGTTCTTC. The full variable domain, its missing parts supplied by reference TRBV5-1 and TRBJ2-1, is KAGVTQTPRYLIKTRGQQVTLSCSPISGHRSVSWYQQTPGQGLQFLFEYFSETQRNKGNFPGRFSGRQFSNSRSEMNVSTLELGDSALYLCASSPGRNEQFFGPGTRLTVL.

The table lists this clonotype with many counts. The chain uses TRBV20-1 and TRBJ2-7; 7 bases are shared with TRBD2. V shed 3 bases, J shed 3 bases, and the junction held 11 bases outside the gene matches. Germline V gives CDR1 DFQATT, CDR2 SNEGSKA (reference sequence). This CDR3 is built from 15 residues. This CDR3 reads CSARTVAGRNYEQYF. DNA of the CDR3: TGCAGTGCTAGGACGGTAGCGGGTCGGAACTACGAGCAGTACTTC.

This clonotype was counted at least ten times. This chain joins TRBV20-1 and TRBJ2-1; D is perhaps TRBD1 or TRBD2 (5 bases each). The germline CDR1 and CDR2 sequences are DFQATT and SNEGSKA (reference sequence). This CDR3 is built from 11 residues. V was clipped by 5 bases and J by 9 bases, with 11 bases between them. CDR3 protein: CSAGRDREQFF. In DNA, the CDR3 is TGCAGTGCTGGCCGGGACCGTGAGCAGTTCTTC.

As for this clonotype: This may come from a read error, since a much larger clone is one base off. This rearrangement joins TRBV20-1 to TRBJ2-2; D perhaps matches TRBD1 (6 bases). The CDR3 is made up of 14 amino acids. The V gene lost 7 bases and the J gene lost 1 base, with 13 bases spanning the gap. Per germline, CDR1 DFQATT and CDR2 SNEGSKA (reference sequence). The CDR3 loop is CSDLTGRNTGELFF. Written as DNA, the CDR3 is TGCAGTGACCTGACAGGCCGGAACACCGGGGAGCTGTTTTTT.

This clonotype has at least ten counts. The rearrangement links TRBV4-2 to TRBJ2-3; unclear D gene. V gave up 2 bases and J gave up 6 bases, with 9 bases separating them. The CDR3 length is 13 residues. CDR1 LGHNA and CDR2 YNFKEQ come from the germline V gene. The CDR3 coding sequence is TGTGCCAGCAGCCAAATCCCCCGCGATACGCAGTATTTT. This translates into CASSQIPRDTQYF.

There are many counts of this clonotype. The CDR3 nucleotides are TGTGCCAGCAGTCAGGACAGGGGAGACCAGCAGTACTTC. Translated: CASSQDRGDQQYF. The rearrangement joins TRBV6-5 to TRBJ2-7; 9 bases map to TRBD1. Per germline, CDR1 MNHEY and CDR2 SVGAGI. The CDR3 is 13 amino acids. Trimming took 5 bases from V and 8 from J; bases not matched to a gene: 7.

This clonotype was picked up many times. The rearrangement links TRBV20-1 to TRBJ2-5; 8 bases fit TRBD1. The V and J ends lost 3 bases and 4 bases, in that order; junction bases with no gene match: 1. CDR1 and CDR2 (germline): DFQATT, SNEGSKA (reference sequence). This CDR3 region has 12 residues. CDR3 nucleotide sequence: TGCAGTGCTAGTGGACAGGGAGAGACCCAGTACTTC. It is translated as CSASGQGETQYF.

Ten or more counts support this clonotype. The chain uses TRBV4-3 and TRBJ2-7; a possible D gene is TRBD1 (5 bases). Trimming took off 1 base at V and 2 bases at J, with 12 bases between the two ends. Germline values: CDR1 LGHNA, CDR2 YSLEER. The CDR3 extends over 15 amino acids. In nucleotides, the CDR3 is TGCGCCAGCAGCCAAGGGGCAGGGCTCACCTACGAGCAGTACTTC. Residues: CASSQGAGLTYEQYF.

This clonotype showed up just a few times. The rearrangement links TRBV30 to TRBJ2-1, with 9 bases that match TRBD1. Germline assignment: CDR1 GTSNPN and CDR2 SVGIG (reference sequence). The ends lost 2 bases at V and 6 bases at J; junction bases unmatched: 8. The CDR3 sequence is 15 residues long. CDR3 nucleotide sequence: TGTGCCTGGAGTTTCCGGGACAGGGTGTCCAATGAGCAGTTCTTC. This encodes CAWSFRDRVSNEQFF.

This clonotype was seen many times. V is TRBV20-1 and J is TRBJ2-6, with 7 bases aligning to TRBD1. The CDR3 loop spans 14 amino acids. CDR1 and CDR2 from the germline V gene are DFQATT and SNEGSKA (reference sequence). With 5 bases clipped from V and 1 base from J, the junction kept 2 bases outside the gene matches. The CDR3 sequence: CSAVTGSGANVLTF. The CDR3 coding sequence is TGCAGTGCTGTGACAGGGTCTGGGGCCAACGTCCTGACTTTC.

Details on this clonotype: A much more abundant neighbour one base away suggests this may be a read error. The chain is built from TRBV5-1 and TRBJ2-7; either TRBD1 or TRBD2 may fit D (5 bases each). This CDR3 has 15 amino acids. Germline-derived CDR1 and CDR2 are SGHRS and YFSETQ. The CDR3 loop is CVSSVSPGRSYEQYF. The CDR3 DNA sequence: TGCGTCAGCAGCGTAAGTCCGGGACGCTCCTACGAGCAGTACTTC.

This clonotype has just a few counts. This chain links TRBV7-2 with TRBJ2-1, with D possibly TRBD2 on 6 matching bases. In germline, CDR1 is SGHTA, CDR2 FQGNSA. This CDR3 has 12 amino acids. V lost 5 bases, J lost 8 bases, and 10 bases lay in between. The chain's CDR3 is CASSRGRYEQFF. The DNA of the CDR3 is TGTGCCAGCAGCCGAGGGAGGTATGAGCAGTTCTTC.

At least ten counts were recorded for this clonotype. V and J are TRBV28 and TRBJ2-3; the match to TRBD2 covers 8 bases. This CDR3 spans 14 amino acids. The J segment lost 14 bases and the V segment lost 5 bases, leaving 15 bases of the junction unmatched. Per the germline V gene, CDR1 is MDHEN and CDR2 is SYDVKM. The CDR3 DNA is TGTGCCAGCAGTAGCTCCATATCGGGAGGGCCGGGGTATTTT. Its protein is CASSSSISGGPGYF.